This TCR beta chain emerged from a study of immune evolution from preneoplasia to lung adenocarcinoma. Overall study findings and caveats: Later-stage lesions appeared to have more T cells, more diversity, less clonality. Top clone share appeared to fall from AAH through AIS, MIA, adenocarcinoma.

As to this clone: Its cognate antigen is unknown.

Germline V gene lookup returns CDR1 LNHNV and CDR2 YYDKDF (reference sequence). V shed 1 base and J shed 3 bases, with 12 bases lying between them. The CDR3 loop spans 15 amino acids. TCRdb's copy holds only in-frame clones and misses some; the assay was immunoSEQ multiplex PCR. The sample carries some 8,200 clones, 82% recorded once. This chain joins TRBV15 and TRBJ2-5; no clear D gene. This TCR was recovered from a person between 65 and 80 years old with lung adenocarcinoma. The sequenced sample consisted of FFPE minimally invasive lung adenocarcinoma tissue. The CDR3 loop is CATSRGGRIEETQYF. CDR3 DNA sequence: TGTGCCACCAGCAGAGGTGGACGGATAGAAGAGACCCAGTACTTC.